The 10 T cell receptor beta chains presented below share a single source sample, sequenced in a study of T cells in Graves' hyperthyroidism and ophthalmopathy. Authors of the study amplified TCR beta CDR3 regions from RNA transcripts. TCR CDR3 underwent first-round RT-PCR with the HTBI primer set. Each CDR3 protein is one row after TCRdb ran MiXCR on the multiplex PCR reads. The table lists roughly 350,000 distinct CDR3 sequences, around 14% of them singletons, with approximately 23% in the top ten. Material for sequencing was blood. The source of these receptors is a young woman with Graves' hyperthyroidism.

This clonotype was found many times. The chain recombines TRBV6-1 with TRBJ2-1; the match to TRBD1 covers 10 bases. The V and J ends lost 5 bases and 6 bases, in that order; junction bases with no gene match: 7. The CDR3 totals 15 residues. Germline-derived CDR1 and CDR2 are MNHNS and SASEGT. CDR3 residues: CASSSGTGVFNEQFF. The DNA for the CDR3 is TGTGCCAGCAGTTCCGGGACAGGGGTTTTCAATGAGCAGTTCTTC.

This chain connects TRBV30 to TRBJ1-6; D is unresolved. Germline loops: CDR1 GTSNPN, CDR2 SVGIG (reference sequence). The germline V and J ends were trimmed by 0 bases and 8 bases, with 11 bases remaining between them. CDR3 length: 14 residues. CDR3 sequence: CAWSVRPRDSPLHF. The CDR3 DNA reads as TGTGCCTGGAGTGTAAGGCCCCGGGATTCACCCCTCCACTTT.

This clonotype occurred many times. The J gene is TRBJ2-1, the V gene TRBV5-5, with 9 bases aligning to TRBD1. CDR3 size: 16 residues. Trimming took 7 bases from V and 5 from J; bases not matched to a gene: 13. Per germline, CDR1 SGHKS and CDR2 YYEKEE (reference sequence). The CDR3 region is CASADPGTGNDNEQFF. For the CDR3, the DNA is TGTGCCAGCGCTGATCCCGGGACAGGGAACGACAATGAGCAGTTCTTC.

The CDR3 reads CASSLDRRETQYF. As DNA, the CDR3 is TGCGCCAGCAGCTTGGACAGACGGGAGACCCAGTACTTC. The V and J genes are TRBV5-1 and TRBJ2-5; D unresolved. CDR1 is SGHRS, CDR2 YFSETQ, per germline. There are 13 residues in the CDR3. V lost 0 bases, J lost 5 bases, and 8 bases lay in between.

There are many counts of this clonotype. The chain has TRBV7-9 and TRBJ2-7, with D tentatively TRBD2 (6 bases). The germline V gene encodes CDR1 SEHNR and CDR2 FQNEAQ (reference sequence). This CDR3 has 13 residues. Trimming took off 7 bases at V and 9 bases at J, with 19 bases between the two ends. Here the CDR3 reads CASTTGRPGVQYF. The CDR3 nucleotides are TGTGCCAGCACCACGGGACGGCCGGGGGTGCAGTACTTC.

This clonotype was recorded many times. The chain employs TRBV6-5 and TRBJ1-5; no clear D gene. The CDR3 runs 14 residues. V was pared by 0 bases and J by 5 bases, with 8 bases between. CDR1 and CDR2 (germline): MNHEY, SVGAGI. The CDR3 nucleotides are TGTGCCAGCAGTTACTCGGCTAGTTATCAGCCCCAGCATTTT. Protein product: CASSYSASYQPQHF.

The chain links TRBV6-1 to TRBJ2-7, with a weak D call TRBD2 (6 bases). Germline V gene lookup returns CDR1 MNHNS and CDR2 SASEGT. This CDR3 contains 15 residues. V dropped 4 bases and J dropped 4 bases, with 17 bases sitting between them. Written as DNA, the CDR3 is TGTGCCAGCAGTGCGAACCCGGGAGCTGGTTACGAGCAGTACTTC. It translates to CASSANPGAGYEQYF.

This clonotype was picked up many times. The chain recombines TRBV3-1 with TRBJ1-1, with a possible D match to TRBD1 (6 bases). The CDR3 has 12 amino acids. The germline V and J ends were trimmed by 3 bases and 9 bases, with 11 bases remaining between them. Germline values: CDR1 LGHDT, CDR2 YNNKEL (reference sequence). As DNA, the CDR3 is TGTGCCAGCAGCCACCAGGGGTTACAAGCTTTCTTT. This codes for CASSHQGLQAFF.

Many counts were recorded for this clonotype. The chain has TRBV11-2 and TRBJ2-1, with D unresolved. Trimming took off 5 bases at V and 5 bases at J, with 10 bases between the two ends. Per the germline V gene, CDR1 is SGHAT and CDR2 is FQNNGV. There are 13 residues in the CDR3. The CDR3 loop is CASSLTPDNEQFF. CDR3 in DNA: TGTGCCAGCAGCCTAACGCCGGACAATGAGCAGTTCTTC.

This clonotype was seen more than once but under ten times. This rearrangement joins TRBV3-1 to TRBJ2-5; tentatively, D is TRBD1 or TRBD2 (5 bases each). The CDR3 is made up of 13 amino acids. Germline values: CDR1 LGHDT, CDR2 YNNKEL (reference sequence). Trimming took off 0 bases at V and 4 bases at J, with 6 bases between the two ends. Here the CDR3 reads CASSQERGETQYF. CDR3 DNA: TGTGCCAGCAGCCAAGAGAGGGGAGAGACCCAGTACTTC.